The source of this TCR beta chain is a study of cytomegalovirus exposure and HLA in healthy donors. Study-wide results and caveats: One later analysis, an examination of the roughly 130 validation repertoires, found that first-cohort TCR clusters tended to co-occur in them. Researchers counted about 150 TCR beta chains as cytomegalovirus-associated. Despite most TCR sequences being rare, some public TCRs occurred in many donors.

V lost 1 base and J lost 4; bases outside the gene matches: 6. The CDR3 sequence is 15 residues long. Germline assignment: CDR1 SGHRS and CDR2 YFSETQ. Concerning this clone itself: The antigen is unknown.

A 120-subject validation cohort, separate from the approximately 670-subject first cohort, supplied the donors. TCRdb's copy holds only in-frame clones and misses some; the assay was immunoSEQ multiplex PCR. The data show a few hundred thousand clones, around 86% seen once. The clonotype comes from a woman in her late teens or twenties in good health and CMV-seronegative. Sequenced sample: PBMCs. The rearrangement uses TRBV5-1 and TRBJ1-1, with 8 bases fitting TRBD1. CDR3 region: CASSLIQGVPTEAFF. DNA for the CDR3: TGCGCCAGCAGCTTGATACAGGGGGTACCCACTGAAGCTTTCTTT.